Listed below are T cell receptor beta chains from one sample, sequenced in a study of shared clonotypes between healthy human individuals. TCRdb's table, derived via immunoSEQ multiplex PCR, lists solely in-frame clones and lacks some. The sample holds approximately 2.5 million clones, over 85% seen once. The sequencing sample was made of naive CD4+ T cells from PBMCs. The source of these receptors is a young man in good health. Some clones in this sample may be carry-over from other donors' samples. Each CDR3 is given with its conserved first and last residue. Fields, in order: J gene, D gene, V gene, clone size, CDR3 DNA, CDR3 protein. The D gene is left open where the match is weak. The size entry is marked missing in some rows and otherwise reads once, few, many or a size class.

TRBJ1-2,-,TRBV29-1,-,TGCAGCGTTGAAGGGGCGCCAGGAGGACTCTATGGCTACACCTTC,CSVEGAPGGLYGYTF
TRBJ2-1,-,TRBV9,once,TGTGCCAGCAGCGGGGGCTACAATGAGCAGTTCTTC,CASSGGYNEQFF
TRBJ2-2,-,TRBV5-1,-,TGCGCCAGCAGCTTGCTAGCGTCTGCCGGGGAGCTGTTTTTT,CASSLLASAGELFF
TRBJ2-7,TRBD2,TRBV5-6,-,TGTGCCAGCAGCTTTGTTTCGGCTAGCGGGATCCCTGAGCAGTACTTC,CASSFVSASGIPEQYF
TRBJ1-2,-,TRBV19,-,TGTGGCATCCCTGCCGGGCATAACTATGGCTACACCTTC,CGIPAGHNYGYTF
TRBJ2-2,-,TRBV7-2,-,TGTGCCAGCCGGCTAGAGAACACCGGGGAGCTGTTTTTT,CASRLENTGELFF
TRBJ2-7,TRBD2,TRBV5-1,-,TGCGCCAGCAGCCACGGACTAGCGGAACCCTACGAGCAGTACTTC,CASSHGLAEPYEQYF
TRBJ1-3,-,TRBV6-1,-,TGTGCCAGCAGTGAAAGCCTTGGACGCACCATATATTTT,CASSESLGRTIYF
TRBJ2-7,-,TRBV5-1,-,TGCGCCAGCAGCTTGGCCCCGGGACCCTACGAGCAGTACTTC,CASSLAPGPYEQYF
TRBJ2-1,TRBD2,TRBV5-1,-,TGCGCCAGCAGCTTGGCCCCCAGCGGGAATCCCTACAATGAGCAGTTCTTC,CASSLAPSGNPYNEQFF
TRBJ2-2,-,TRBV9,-,TGTGCCAGCAGCGTAGCAACCGGGACCCTACCCACCGGGGAGCTGTTTTTT,CASSVATGTLPTGELFF
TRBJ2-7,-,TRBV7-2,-,TGTGCCAGCAGCTTCGACAGCGAACTCTACGAGCAGTACTTC,CASSFDSELYEQYF
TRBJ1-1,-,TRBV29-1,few,TGCAGCGTTGTGGGACTCATGAACACTGAAGCTTTCTTT,CSVVGLMNTEAFF
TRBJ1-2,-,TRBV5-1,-,TGCGCCAGCAGCTTGGGTTACAGTCGGGGGGACTATGGCTACACCTTC,CASSLGYSRGDYGYTF
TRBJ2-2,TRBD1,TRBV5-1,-,TGCGCCAGCAGCTTGGGGACAGGGACCGGGGAGCTGTTTTTT,CASSLGTGTGELFF
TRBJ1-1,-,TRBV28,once,TGTGCCAGCAGTTTCCCGGGGCCCACTGAAGCTTTCTTT,CASSFPGPTEAFF
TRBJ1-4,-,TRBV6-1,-,TGTGCCAGCAGTGAATCGGGGCAAGATAATGAAAAACTGTTTTTT,CASSESGQDNEKLFF
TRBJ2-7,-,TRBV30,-,TGTGCCCATACCCGCAGGCGGGTGCTCGAGCAGTACTTC,CAHTRRRVLEQYF
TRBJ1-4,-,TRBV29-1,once,TGCAGCGTTGTATGGGGTTTTAATGAAAAACTGTTTTTT,CSVVWGFNEKLFF
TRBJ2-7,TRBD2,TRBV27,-,TGTGCCAGCAGACCGAGCGGGAAGGGGCTCTACGAGCAGTACTTC,CASRPSGKGLYEQYF
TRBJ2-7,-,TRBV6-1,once,TGTGCCAGCAATCTTCCGCACAACTACGAGCAGTACTTC,CASNLPHNYEQYF
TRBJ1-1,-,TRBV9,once,TGTGCCAGCAGCGTAGATCCAGGGTGGACGAACACTGAAGCTTTCTTT,CASSVDPGWTNTEAFF